The present TCR beta chain was sequenced within a study of T-cell memory formation after mild COVID-19. MiXCR was run by TCRdb on the 5' RACE reads, yielding one entry per CDR3 protein. The table shows more than 350,000 distinct CDR3 sequences, with more than 15% occurring only once. Germline values: CDR1 SEHNR, CDR2 FQNEAQ (reference sequence). The V end lost 3 bases, the J end lost 0 bases, and 15 bases lay between the germline ends. The CDR3 totals 17 residues. The sample holds a few counts of this clonotype. The receptor was derived from a man aged 18 to 29 who had mild COVID-19 (a few samples of this study predate the infection). Cell type and time point are not known. The rearrangement joins TRBV7-9 to TRBJ1-5, with a possible D match to TRBD1 (5 bases). The sample was PBMCs or a T cell subset sorted from them (not recorded which). The CDR3 region has the DNA TGTGCCAGCAGCTTTCACGCAGGGTCTTATAGCAATCAGCCCCAGCATTTT. It translates to CASSFHAGSYSNQPQHF. Full variable domain (missing parts from reference TRBV7-9 and TRBJ1-5): DTGVSQNPRHKITKRGQNVTFRCDPISEHNRLYWYRQTLGQGPEFLTYFQNEAQLEKSRLLSDRFSAERPKGSFSTLEIQRTEQGDSAMYLCASSFHAGSYSNQPQHFGDGTRLSIL.